The clone carrying this T cell receptor beta chain was seen a few times. The CDR3 is made up of 16 amino acids. Germline V gene data show CDR1 as LGHNA and CDR2 as YNFKEQ. Losses at the gene ends were 3 bases for V and 8 bases for J; bases not matched to a gene: 12. Generated by immunoSEQ multiplex PCR, the TCRdb table keeps only in-frame clones and is missing some. The data show a few hundred thousand clones, approximately 86% seen once. Participants' own reports of clinical history determined their cohort assignment. The data were taken from a study of blood T cell repertoires in COVID-19. The receptor was derived from a woman between 40 and 50 years old with acute COVID-19. Input material: PBMCs or T cells enriched from blood (not recorded which). The chain employs TRBV4-2 and TRBJ2-1, with 8 bases fitting TRBD2. Written as DNA, the CDR3 is TGTGCCAGCAGCCACCCCCTAGCGGGTAAGAGTCATGAGCAGTTCTTC. This gives the protein CASSHPLAGKSHEQFF.